Below, one T cell receptor (beta chain) is given with its context. No cognate antigen has been identified for it. It has no much larger one-base neighbor in the sample; base qualities were not kept. The CDR3 goes from the cysteine to the phenylalanine over 15 residues. Only the CDR3 DNA is retained, 45 bases long and in frame from the first base. Via the germline V gene, CDR1 is SGHTA and CDR2 FQGNSA. V and J are truncated by 2 bases and 3 bases respectively, leaving an intervening sequence of 14 bases. Interpreted using the paper, the time point label stands for: about 28 days (+/-7) after the second vaccine dose. Because spike-specific TCR depth and breadth did not differ between the two schedules, AZD1222 recipients who got a second dose at roughly 4 weeks were pooled with those who got a second dose at roughly 12 weeks. Vaccinee samples were obtained from the UK trials COV001 and COV002, which included a single-blind randomized controlled phase 2/3 trial of AZD1222 (ChAdOx1 nCoV-19) in healthy adults. For TCRbeta chain sequencing, PBMC samples were collected from trial participants at day 0 and at day 28 after the second dose.

The sample originates from a study of T cell responses to AZD1222 COVID-19 vaccine (dated by TCRdb to the early 2020s). For the study in its entirety: TCR sequencing was performed for about 240 trial participants, of whom about 210 were given two doses of AZD1222 and around 25 were given two doses of MenACWY control vaccine. Trial participants were enrolled by age into subgroups of 18-55, 56-69 and 70-plus years, and about 150, 27 and 61 TCR-sequenced participants, respectively, were included in these subgroups.

The CDR3 regions of human TCRbeta chains were analyzed by immunosequencing. The original methods were these. Repertoire TCRs were checked for matches against a reference library of SARS-CoV-2-specific TCRs that had been generated using the MIRA antigen-specificity platform. Breadth was defined as the fraction of unique TCRs that were SARS-CoV-2-associated. Depth was defined as the fraction of total T cells that were SARS-CoV-2-associated. Using the MIRA data, each spike-specific TCR was mapped to the spike region that the TCR reacts to and placed in a CD4 or CD8 class. Log10-transformed breadth and depth values were compared by one-way ANOVA with Sidak's multiple comparisons tests. What TCRdb holds here is the immuneACCESS table cut down to in-frame rearrangements. Part of the clones is not present; checked against another copy, under half of the missing clones reflect an unresolved V gene, and the others are unexplained. From that table come the V and J calls and clone size; the DNA was used to work out D and trimming. The sample includes 140,000 or so clones, with approximately 89% observed a single time. The ten largest make up roughly 1.7% of the sample.

General findings and caveats noted by the study authors: Because no day 14 peak-response samples were available, repertoires were characterized only after the peak T cell response. Nearly half of unique spike-specific TCRs reportedly recognized epitopes outside regions mutated in the B.1.351 and B.1.1.7 variants. A significant rise in spike-specific TCR breadth and depth was observed after two AZD1222 doses relative to day 0 and relative to MenACWY recipients. Participants were mostly white British, with more females than males. The authors suggested clonal diversity may have been underestimated. The 56-69-year group was small, and its depth increase did not reach significance, likely because of low power. Conclusions about previously exposed vaccinees are limited because only six or seven AZD1222 recipients were SARS-CoV-2 seropositive at baseline. Vaccine-associated CD4 TCRs spanned the whole spike protein, with dominant responses in regions 160-218 and 743-854.

The V gene is TRBV7-2 and the J gene is TRBJ2-7; a tentative D call is TRBD1 (6 bases match). The receptor comes from an adult who received the AZD1222 COVID-19 vaccine. Source: peripheral blood, taken 28 days after the second AZD1222 dose. The nucleotide sequence reads TGTGCCAGCAGCTTATACTTGGACAGAAGCTACGAGCAGTACTTC. It specifies CASSLYLDRSYEQYF.